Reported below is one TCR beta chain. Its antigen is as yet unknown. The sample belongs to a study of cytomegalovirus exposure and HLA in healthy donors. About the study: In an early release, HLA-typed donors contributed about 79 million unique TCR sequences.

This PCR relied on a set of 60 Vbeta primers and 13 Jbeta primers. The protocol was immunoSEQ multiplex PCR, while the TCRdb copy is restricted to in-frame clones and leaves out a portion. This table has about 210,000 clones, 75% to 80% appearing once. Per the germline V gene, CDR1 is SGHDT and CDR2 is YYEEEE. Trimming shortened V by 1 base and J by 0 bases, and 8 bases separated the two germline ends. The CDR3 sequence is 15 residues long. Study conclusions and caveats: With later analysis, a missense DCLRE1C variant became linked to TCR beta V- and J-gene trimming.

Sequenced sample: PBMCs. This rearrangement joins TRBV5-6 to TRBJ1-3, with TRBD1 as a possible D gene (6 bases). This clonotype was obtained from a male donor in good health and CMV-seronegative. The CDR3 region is CASSLRTVSGNTIYF. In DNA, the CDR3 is TGTGCCAGCAGCTTGAGGACAGTCTCTGGAAACACCATATATTTT.